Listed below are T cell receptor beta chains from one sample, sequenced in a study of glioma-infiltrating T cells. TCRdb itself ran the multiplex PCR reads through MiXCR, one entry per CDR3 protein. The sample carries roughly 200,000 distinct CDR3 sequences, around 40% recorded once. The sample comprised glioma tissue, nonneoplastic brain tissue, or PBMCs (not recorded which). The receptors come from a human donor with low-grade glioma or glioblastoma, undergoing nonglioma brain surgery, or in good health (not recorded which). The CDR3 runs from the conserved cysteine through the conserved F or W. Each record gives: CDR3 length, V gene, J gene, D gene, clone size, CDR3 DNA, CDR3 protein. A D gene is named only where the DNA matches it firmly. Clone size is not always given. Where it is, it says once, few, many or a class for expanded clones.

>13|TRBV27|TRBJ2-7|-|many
TGTGCCAGCAGACAAACAGGGTACTACGAGCAGTACTTC
CASRQTGYYEQYF
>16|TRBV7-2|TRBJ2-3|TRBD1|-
TGTGCCAGCAGCATACGGACAGGGGCTTGGGCAGATACGCAGTATTTT
CASSIRTGAWADTQYF
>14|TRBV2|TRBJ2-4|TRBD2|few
TGTGCCAGTGAGCGGGGCGCAGCCAAAAACATTCAGTACTTC
CASERGAAKNIQYF
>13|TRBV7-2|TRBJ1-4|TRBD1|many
TGTGCCAGCAGCTCGGGACAGGATGAAAAACTGTTTTTT
CASSSGQDEKLFF
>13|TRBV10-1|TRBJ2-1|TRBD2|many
TGCGCCAGTGGGACTAGCGGGAACAATGAGCAGTTCTTC
CASGTSGNNEQFF
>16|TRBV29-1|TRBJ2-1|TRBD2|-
TGCAGCGTTGACTTGTCCCGTATACTAGCGGGAAATGAGAAGTTCTTC
CSVDLSRILAGNEKFF
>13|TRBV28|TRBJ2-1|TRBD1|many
TGTGCCAGCTCAGGGGGCGCCCCCAATGAGCAGTTCTTC
CASSGGAPNEQFF
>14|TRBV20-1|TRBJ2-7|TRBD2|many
TGCAGTGCTCCCTATAGCGGGAGGGCGGGGGAGCAGTACTTC
CSAPYSGRAGEQYF
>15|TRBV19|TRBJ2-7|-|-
TGTGGCAGTAGTATAGGCACCCTAGCCTGGGGAGAGCAGTACTTC
CGSSIGTLAWGEQYF
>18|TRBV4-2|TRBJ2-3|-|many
TGTGCCAGCAGCCAAGAGAGGGGTGTACAAGCTAGCACAGATACGCAGTATTTT
CASSQERGVQASTDTQYF
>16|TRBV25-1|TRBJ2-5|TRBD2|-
TGTGCCAGCAGCTCCGAGGGTGCGGGAGCGGGGGAGACCCAGTACTTC
CASSSEGAGAGETQYF
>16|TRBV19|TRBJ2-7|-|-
TGTGCCAGTAGTGCCTTCCCGGCAGGGAACTACTACGAGCAGTACTTC
CASSAFPAGNYYEQYF
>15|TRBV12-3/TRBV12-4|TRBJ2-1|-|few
TGTGCCAGCAGTTCCGGACAGAGCTCCTACAATGAGCAGTTCTTC
CASSSGQSSYNEQFF
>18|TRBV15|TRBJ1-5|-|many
TGTGCCACCAGCAGTCCGGCCCTGCCAAATACCCCTTATCAGCCCCAGCATTTT
CATSSPALPNTPYQPQHF
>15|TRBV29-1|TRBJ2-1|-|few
TGCAGCGTTGAAGACTCCGGACAGCCCACCAATGAGCAGTTCTTC
CSVEDSGQPTNEQFF
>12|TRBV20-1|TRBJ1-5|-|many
TGCAGTGCGAGACATTCTAATCAGCCCCAGCATTTT
CSARHSNQPQHF
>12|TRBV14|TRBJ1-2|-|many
TGTGCCAGCAGCCTCAGCCGAAGGGGCTACACCTTC
CASSLSRRGYTF
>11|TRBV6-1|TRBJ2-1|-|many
TGTGCCACCGGACGCGACAATGAGCAGTTCTTC
CATGRDNEQFF
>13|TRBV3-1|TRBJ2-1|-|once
TGTGCCAGCAGCCAAAGGGGTCTCGATGAGCAGTTCTTC
CASSQRGLDEQFF
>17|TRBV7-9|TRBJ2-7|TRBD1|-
TGTGCCAGCAGCTTAAGGGCCCCGGGACAGGGTACTGGGGAGCAGTACTTC
CASSLRAPGQGTGEQYF
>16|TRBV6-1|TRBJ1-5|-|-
TGTGCCAGTAGACCTCACGGGGGGAATAGCAATCAGACCCAGCATTTT
CASRPHGGNSNQTQHF
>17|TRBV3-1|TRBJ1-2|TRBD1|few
TGTGCCAGCAGCCCTACCGGGACAGCTCCACATAACTATGGCTACACCTTC
CASSPTGTAPHNYGYTF
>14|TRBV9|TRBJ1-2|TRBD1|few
TGTGCCAGCAGCCCAGGCGGGGGACAGGCTGGCTACACCTTC
CASSPGGGQAGYTF
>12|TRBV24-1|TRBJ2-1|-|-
TGTGCCACCAGTGATTTCCACAATGAGCAGTTCTTC
CATSDFHNEQFF
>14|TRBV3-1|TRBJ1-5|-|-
TGTGCCAGCAGTACAGGGAGACGCAATCAGCCCCAGCATTTT
CASSTGRRNQPQHF
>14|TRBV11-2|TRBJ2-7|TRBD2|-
TGTGCCAGCAGCTCGGGACTAGCGGGAAACGAGCAGTACTTC
CASSSGLAGNEQYF
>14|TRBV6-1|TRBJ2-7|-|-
TGTGCAAGCCTTGGGGGCGGGATTTCCTACGAGCAGTACTTC
CASLGGGISYEQYF
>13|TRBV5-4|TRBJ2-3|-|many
TGTGCCAGCAGCTTTAGCGGCACAGATACGCAGTATTTT
CASSFSGTDTQYF
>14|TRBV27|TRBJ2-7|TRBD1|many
TGTGCCAGCAGTCAGGGGACAGGGGGCTACGAGCAGTACTTC
CASSQGTGGYEQYF
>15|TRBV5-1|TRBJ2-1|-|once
TGCGCCAGCAGCTTGGATACGTCCTCCTACAATGAGCTGTTCTTC
CASSLDTSSYNELFF
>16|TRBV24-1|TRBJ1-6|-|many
TGTGCCACCAGTGATTTGGGGGACTCAAGAAATTCACCCCTCCACTTT
CATSDLGDSRNSPLHF
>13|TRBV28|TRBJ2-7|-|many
TGTGCCAGCAGAACAGGCGGCCCTTACGAGCAGTACTTC
CASRTGGPYEQYF
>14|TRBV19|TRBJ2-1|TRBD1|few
TGTGCCAGTAAAGCAGGGGGCCCAAGAGGTGAGCAGTTCTTC
CASKAGGPRGEQFF
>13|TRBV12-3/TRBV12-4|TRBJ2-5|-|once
TGTGCCAGTAGTATTACAGCCCAAGAGACCCAGTACTTC
CASSITAQETQYF
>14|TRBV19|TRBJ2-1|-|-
TGTGCCAGTAGTGGGGAACCGGTAGTCTATGAGCAGTTCTTC
CASSGEPVVYEQFF
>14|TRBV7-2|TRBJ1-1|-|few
TGTGCCAGCATCAGGGGACCCGGGGCCACTGAAGCTTTCTTT
CASIRGPGATEAFF
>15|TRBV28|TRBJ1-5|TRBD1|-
TGTGCCAGCAGCATATATCAGGGGGGCAATCAGCCCCAGCATTTT
CASSIYQGGNQPQHF
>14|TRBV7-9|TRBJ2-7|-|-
TGTGCCAGCAGCTTAGACCCTCGGACGTACAAGCAGTACTTC
CASSLDPRTYKQYF
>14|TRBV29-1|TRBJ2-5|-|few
TGCAGCGTTGACAAAGGGTCAAATTTCGAGACCCAGTACTTC
CSVDKGSNFETQYF
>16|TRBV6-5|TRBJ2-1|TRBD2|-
TGTGCCAGCAGTGAGTTAAACGGGAGGGTATACAATGAGCAGTTCTTC
CASSELNGRVYNEQFF
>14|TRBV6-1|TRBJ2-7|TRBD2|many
TGTGCCACCAAATCCGATGCGGGAGGCTACGAGCAGTACTTC
CATKSDAGGYEQYF
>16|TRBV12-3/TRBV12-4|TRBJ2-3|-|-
TGTGCCAGCAGGCAATCGGGACTCACTAGCACAGATACGCAGTATTTT
CASRQSGLTSTDTQYF
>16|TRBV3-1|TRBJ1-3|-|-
TGTGCCAGCAGATTAAGTAATGGGTACTCTGGAAACACCATATATTTT
CASRLSNGYSGNTIYF
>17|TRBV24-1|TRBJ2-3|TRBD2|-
TGTGCCACCAGTGATTCCCTAGCGGGAGCCGGCACAGATACGCAGTATTTT
CATSDSLAGAGTDTQYF
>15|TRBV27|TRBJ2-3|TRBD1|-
TGTGCCAGCAGTGCAAACAGGGGGCAGACAGATAAGCAGTATTTT
CASSANRGQTDKQYF
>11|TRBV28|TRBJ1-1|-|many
TGTGCCAGTTTGGTGGGCACTGAAGCTTTCTTT
CASLVGTEAFF
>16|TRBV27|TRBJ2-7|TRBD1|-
TGTGCCAGCAGTTTATCCCCGGGACAGGGTGGCTACGAGCGGTACTTC
CASSLSPGQGGYERYF
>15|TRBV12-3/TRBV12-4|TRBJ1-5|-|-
TGTGCCAGCAGTATTAGGGCAGGGTACAATCAGCCCCAGCATTTT
CASSIRAGYNQPQHF
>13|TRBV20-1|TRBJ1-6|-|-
TGCAGTTGGGCACTGGATCCTAATTCACCCCTCCACTTT
CSWALDPNSPLHF
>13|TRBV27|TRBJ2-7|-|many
TGTGCCAGCAGTATCGGGGGCCCGTACGAGCAGTACTTC
CASSIGGPYEQYF
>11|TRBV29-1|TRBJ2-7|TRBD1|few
TGCAGCGCCGAGGACAGGGACGAGCAGTACTTC
CSAEDRDEQYF
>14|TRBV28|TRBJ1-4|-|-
TGTGCCAGCAGTTGTTCAGCCCCTAATGAAAAACTGTTTTTT
CASSCSAPNEKLFF
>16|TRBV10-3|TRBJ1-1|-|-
TGTGCCACCGAACGGAACCCCACAGGGTTAAGGACTGAAGCTTTCTTT
CATERNPTGLRTEAFF
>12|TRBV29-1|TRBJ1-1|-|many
TGCAGCGTTGACTACGCTAACACTGAAGCTTTCTTT
CSVDYANTEAFF
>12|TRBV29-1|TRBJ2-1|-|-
TGCAGCGTTGACATCTCGGGCAATGAGCAGTTCTTC
CSVDISGNEQFF
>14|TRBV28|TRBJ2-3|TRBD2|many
TGTGCCAGCAGAGAAGCGGGACGAACAGATACGCAGTATTTT
CASREAGRTDTQYF
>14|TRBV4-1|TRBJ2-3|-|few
TGCGCCAGCAGGGCCGAGCGAGTGGAGGATACGCAGTATTTT
CASRAERVEDTQYF